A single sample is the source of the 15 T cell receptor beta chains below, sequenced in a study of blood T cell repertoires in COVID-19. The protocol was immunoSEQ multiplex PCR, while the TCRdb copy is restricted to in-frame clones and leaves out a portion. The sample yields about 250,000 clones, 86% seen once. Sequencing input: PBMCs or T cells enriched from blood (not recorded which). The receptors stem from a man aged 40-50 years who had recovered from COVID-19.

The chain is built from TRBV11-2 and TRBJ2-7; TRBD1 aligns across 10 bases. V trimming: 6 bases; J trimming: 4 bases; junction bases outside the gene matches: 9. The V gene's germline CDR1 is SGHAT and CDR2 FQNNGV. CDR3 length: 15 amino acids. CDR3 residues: CASSPMGQGFYEQYF. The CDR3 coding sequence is TGTGCCAGCAGTCCCATGGGACAGGGGTTTTACGAGCAGTACTTC.

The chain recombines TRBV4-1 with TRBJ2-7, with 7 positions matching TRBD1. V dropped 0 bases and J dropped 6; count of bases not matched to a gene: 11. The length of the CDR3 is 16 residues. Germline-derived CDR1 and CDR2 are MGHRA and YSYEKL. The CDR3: CASSQEWSQGVIEQYF. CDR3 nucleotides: TGCGCCAGCAGCCAAGAGTGGTCCCAGGGGGTTATCGAGCAGTACTTC.

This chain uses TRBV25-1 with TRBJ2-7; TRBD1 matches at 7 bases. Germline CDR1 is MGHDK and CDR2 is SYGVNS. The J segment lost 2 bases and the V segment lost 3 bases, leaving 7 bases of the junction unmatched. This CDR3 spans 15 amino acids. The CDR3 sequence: CASSDSGTEPYEQYF. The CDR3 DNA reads TGTGCCAGCAGTGACTCCGGGACAGAACCCTACGAGCAGTACTTC.

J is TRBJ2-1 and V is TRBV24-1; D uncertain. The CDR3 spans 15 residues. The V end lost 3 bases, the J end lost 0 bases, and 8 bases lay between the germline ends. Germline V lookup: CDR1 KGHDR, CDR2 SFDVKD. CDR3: CATSDRHSSYNEQFF. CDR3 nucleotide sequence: TGTGCCACCAGTGATCGACATAGCTCCTACAATGAGCAGTTCTTC.

CDR3 sequence (DNA): TGTGCCAGCAGCTTGGAAGGACTAGCGGCAGATACGCAGTATTTT. Translated: CASSLEGLAADTQYF. The J gene is TRBJ2-3, the V gene TRBV5-4; 10 positions agree with TRBD2. Unmatched junction bases numbered 2, after V lost 0 bases and J lost 4 bases. CDR1 and CDR2 (germline): SGHNT, YYREEE (reference sequence). The CDR3 is 15 residues long.

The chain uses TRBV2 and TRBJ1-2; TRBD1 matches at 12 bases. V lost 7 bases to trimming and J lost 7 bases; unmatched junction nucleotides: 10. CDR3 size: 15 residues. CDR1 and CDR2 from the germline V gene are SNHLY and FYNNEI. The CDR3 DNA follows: TGTGCCAGCATCCGGGACAGGGGGCCTTCGTTTGGCTACACCTTC. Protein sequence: CASIRDRGPSFGYTF. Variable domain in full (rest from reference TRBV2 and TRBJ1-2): EPEVTQTPSHQVTQMGQEVILRCVPISNHLYFYWYRQILGQKVEFLVSFYNNEISEKSEIFDDQFSVERPDGSNFTLKIRSTKLEDSAMYFCASIRDRGPSFGYTFGSGTRLTVV.

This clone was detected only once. The CDR3 spells CSVGQGLNYGYTF. The CDR3, as DNA: TGCAGCGTTGGGCAGGGGTTAAACTATGGCTACACCTTC. The gene calls are TRBV29-1 and TRBJ1-2; weak D call: TRBD1 (6 bases). The CDR3 totals 13 residues. V was shortened by 4 bases and J by 2 bases, with 11 bases between the two germline ends. Germline V gene sequence: CDR1 SQVTM, CDR2 ANQGSEA.

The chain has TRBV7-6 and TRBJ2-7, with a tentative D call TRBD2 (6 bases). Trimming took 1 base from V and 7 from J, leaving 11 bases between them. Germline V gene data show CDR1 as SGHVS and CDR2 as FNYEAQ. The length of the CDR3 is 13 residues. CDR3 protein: CASSLGGVSEQYF. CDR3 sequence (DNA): TGTGCCAGCAGCTTAGGGGGGGTGAGTGAGCAGTACTTC. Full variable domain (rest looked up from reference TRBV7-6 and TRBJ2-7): GAGVSQSPRYKVTKRGQDVALRCDPISGHVSLYWYRQALGQGPEFLTYFNYEAQQDKSGLPNDRFSAERPEGSISTLTIQRTEQRDSAMYRCASSLGGVSEQYFGPGTRLTVT.

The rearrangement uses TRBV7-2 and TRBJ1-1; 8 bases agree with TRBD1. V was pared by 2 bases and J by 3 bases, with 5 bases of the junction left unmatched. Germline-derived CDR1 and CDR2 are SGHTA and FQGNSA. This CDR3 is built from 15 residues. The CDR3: CASSLTGTGDTEAFF. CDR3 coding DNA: TGTGCCAGCAGCTTAACTGGGACAGGCGACACTGAAGCTTTCTTT.

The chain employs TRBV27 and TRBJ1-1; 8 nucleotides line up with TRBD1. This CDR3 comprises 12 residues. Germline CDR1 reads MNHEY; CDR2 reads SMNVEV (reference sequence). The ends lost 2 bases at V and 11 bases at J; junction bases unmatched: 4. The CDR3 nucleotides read TGTGCCAGCAGTTTAGGACAGGGAGCGGCTTTCTTT. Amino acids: CASSLGQGAAFF.

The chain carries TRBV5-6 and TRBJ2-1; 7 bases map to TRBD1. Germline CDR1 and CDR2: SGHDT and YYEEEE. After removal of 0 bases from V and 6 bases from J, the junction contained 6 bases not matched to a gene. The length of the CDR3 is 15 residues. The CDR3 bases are TGTGCCAGCAGCTTGGTAACAGGGGAAGCCAATGAGCAGTTCTTC. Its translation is CASSLVTGEANEQFF.

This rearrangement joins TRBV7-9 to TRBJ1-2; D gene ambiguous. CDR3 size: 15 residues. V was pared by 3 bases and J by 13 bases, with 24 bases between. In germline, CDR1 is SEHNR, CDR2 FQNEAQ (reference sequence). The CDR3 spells CASSFFSQAASISTF. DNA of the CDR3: TGTGCCAGCAGCTTTTTTAGTCAGGCCGCCAGTATCTCCACCTTC.

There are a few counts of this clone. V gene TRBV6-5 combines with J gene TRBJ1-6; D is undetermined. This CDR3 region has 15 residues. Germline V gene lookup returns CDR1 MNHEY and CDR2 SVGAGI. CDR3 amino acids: CAIEGSFSYNSPLHF. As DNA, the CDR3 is TGTGCAATCGAAGGGAGTTTCTCCTATAATTCACCCCTCCACTTT.

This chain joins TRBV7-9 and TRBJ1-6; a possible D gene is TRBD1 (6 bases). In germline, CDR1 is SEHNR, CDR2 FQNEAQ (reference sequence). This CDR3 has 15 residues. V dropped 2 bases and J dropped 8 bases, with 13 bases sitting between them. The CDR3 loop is CASSLSIRGDSPLHF. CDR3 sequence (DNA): TGTGCCAGCAGCTTATCTATCAGGGGCGATTCACCCCTCCACTTT.

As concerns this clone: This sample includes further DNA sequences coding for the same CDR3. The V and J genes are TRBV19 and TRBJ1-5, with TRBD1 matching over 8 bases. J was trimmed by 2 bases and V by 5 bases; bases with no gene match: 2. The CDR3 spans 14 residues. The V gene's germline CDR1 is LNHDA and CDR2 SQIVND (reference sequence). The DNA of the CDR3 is TGTGCCAGTAGTCCGACAGGGGGCAATCAGCCCCAGCATTTT. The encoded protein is CASSPTGGNQPQHF.